This T cell receptor beta chain was recovered during a study of CD8+ T cells in alopecia areata. The treatment: oral pan-JAK inhibitor, 5-10 mg twice daily. V dropped 0 bases and J dropped 5 bases, with 14 bases sitting between them. Germline CDR1 and CDR2: SGDLS and YYNGEE. This CDR3 is 15 amino acids long. Reverse transcribed after extraction, RNA yielded cDNA as the sequencing template. Sequenced by immunoSEQ multiplex PCR; TCRdb stores in-frame clones only, minus some. This table holds 85,000 to 110,000 clones, 85% to 90% found once. The starting material was CD8+ T cells sorted from blood, obtained at approximately week 30, from a patient treated with tofacitinib. The TCR sequence derives from a human donor with alopecia areata. This chain connects TRBV9 to TRBJ1-1; unclear D gene. The CDR3 loop is CASSVAVDAGTEAFF. The CDR3 region has the DNA TGTGCCAGCAGCGTAGCGGTCGACGCGGGGACTGAAGCTTTCTTT. Combining the CDR3 with reference TRBV9 and TRBJ1-1 gives the whole variable domain DSGVTQTPKHLITATGQRVTLRCSPRSGDLSVYWYQQSLDQGLQFLIQYYNGEERAKGNILERFSAQQFPDLHSELNLSSLELGDSALYFCASSVAVDAGTEAFFGQGTRLTVV.